This entry features one TCR beta chain sequence. Assay used: immunoSEQ multiplex PCR; TCRdb lists only in-frame clones, some missing. The sample shows some 270,000 clones, about 80% of them seen only once. This entry belongs to a study of blood T cell repertoires in COVID-19. Across the study: Whether acute or convalescent, the COVID-19 samples came from the United States, Italy and Spain. The cDNA or gDNA used as material had been derived from T cells, B-cell-depleted T cells, or PBMCs.

The CDR3 totals 14 residues. CDR1 and CDR2 from the germline V gene are LNHDA and SQIVND (reference sequence). The V segment lost 3 bases and the J segment 1 base; nucleotides outside the gene matches: 2. This clonotype was sampled from a man aged 50 or older who had recovered from COVID-19. The sample comprised PBMCs or T cells enriched from blood (not recorded which). The chain is built from TRBV19 and TRBJ1-1; the match to TRBD1 covers 7 bases. CDR3: CASSIGTANTEAFF. The CDR3, as DNA: TGTGCCAGTAGTATTGGGACAGCGAACACTGAAGCTTTCTTT.